The sequence of this TCR beta chain was determined in a study of spatial heterogeneity in lung cancer. This clonotype appeared many times. The antigen is unknown. Found in a library prepared for alpha chains, this beta chain is an off-target read, and its abundance has little meaning. The sample's time point: sample taken at primary tumor resection. General study findings and limits: Ubiquitous expanded TCR counts tracked ubiquitous nonsynonymous mutations, and regional counts tracked regional ones. One measure, the expanded intratumoral alpha and beta TCR count, tracked tumor mutation counts.

TCR cDNA molecules were tagged individually, and each one carried a unique molecular identifier. One entry per CDR3 protein results from TCRdb running MiXCR on the 5' RACE reads. The sample lists approximately 16,000 distinct CDR3 sequences, 6% to 7% occurring once. Trimming left V 4 bases short and J 7 bases short, with 13 bases between. This CDR3 has 13 amino acids. The germline V gene has CDR1 MNHEY and CDR2 SVGEGT. This clonotype was sampled from a female donor with early-stage non-small cell lung cancer. The chain recombines TRBV6-2 or TRBV6-3 with TRBJ2-5; possibly TRBD1 for D (5 bases). Specimen: lung tumor tissue, collected at surgery. The CDR3 sequence: CASSSDSGGTQYF. Here the CDR3 DNA reads TGTGCCAGCAGTTCCGACAGTGGTGGGACCCAGTACTTC.